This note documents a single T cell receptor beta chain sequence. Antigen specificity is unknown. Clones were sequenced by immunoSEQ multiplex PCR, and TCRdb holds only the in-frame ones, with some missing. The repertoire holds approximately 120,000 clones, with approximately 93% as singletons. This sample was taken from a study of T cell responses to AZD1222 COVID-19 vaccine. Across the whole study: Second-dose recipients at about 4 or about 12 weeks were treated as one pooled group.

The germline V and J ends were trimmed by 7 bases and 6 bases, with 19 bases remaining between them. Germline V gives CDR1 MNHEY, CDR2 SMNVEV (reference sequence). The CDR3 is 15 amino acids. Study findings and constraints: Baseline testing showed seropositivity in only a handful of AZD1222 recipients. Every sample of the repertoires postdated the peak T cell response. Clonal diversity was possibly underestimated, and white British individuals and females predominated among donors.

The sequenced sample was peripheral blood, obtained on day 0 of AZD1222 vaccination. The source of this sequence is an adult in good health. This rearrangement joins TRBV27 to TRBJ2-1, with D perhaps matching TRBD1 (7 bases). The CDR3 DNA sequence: TGTGCCAGCACAGGGGGGTCGGGCAAAAGCAATGAGCAGTTCTTC. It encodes CASTGGSGKSNEQFF.